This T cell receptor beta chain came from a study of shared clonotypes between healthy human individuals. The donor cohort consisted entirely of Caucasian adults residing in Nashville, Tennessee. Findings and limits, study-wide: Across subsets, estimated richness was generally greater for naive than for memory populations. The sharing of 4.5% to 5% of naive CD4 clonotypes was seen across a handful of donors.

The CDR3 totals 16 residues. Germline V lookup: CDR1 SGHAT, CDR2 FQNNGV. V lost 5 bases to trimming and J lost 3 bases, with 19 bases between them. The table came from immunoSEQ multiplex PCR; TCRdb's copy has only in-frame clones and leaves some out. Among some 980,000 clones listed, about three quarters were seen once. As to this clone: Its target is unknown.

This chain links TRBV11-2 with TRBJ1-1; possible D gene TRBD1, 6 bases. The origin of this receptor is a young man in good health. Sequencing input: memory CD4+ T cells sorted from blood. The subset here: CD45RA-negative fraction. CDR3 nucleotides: TGTGCCAGCAGCCCAGGACAGTACTTGGGAGACACTGAAGCTTTCTTT. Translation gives CASSPGQYLGDTEAFF.